The text below deals with one T cell receptor (beta chain). These data originate in a study of T-cell memory formation after mild COVID-19. TCRdb redid the calling of the 5' RACE reads with MiXCR, one entry per CDR3 protein. Here the sample spans about 440,000 distinct CDR3 sequences, 20% being singletons. This clonotype was obtained from an adult woman who had mild COVID-19 (a few samples of this study predate the infection). Cell type and time point are not known. Sequencing was done on a sample of PBMCs or a T cell subset sorted from them (not recorded which).

The CDR3: CASSQWGLAGGTAQETQYF. The CDR3 DNA reads TGTGCCAGCAGCCAATGGGGACTAGCGGGAGGGACCGCCCAGGAGACCCAGTACTTC. The chain combines TRBV4-2 with TRBJ2-5, with 16 bases lining up with TRBD2. The length of the CDR3 is 19 residues. From germline, CDR1 is LGHNA and CDR2 YNFKEQ. With V trimmed by 2 bases and J by 5 bases, 11 bases remained unmatched.